This TCR beta chain was captured by sequencing in a study of blood T cell repertoires in COVID-19. Whole-study context: Acute and convalescent COVID-19 specimens originated in the United States, Italy and Spain. Sample material is recorded as cDNA or gDNA derived from T cells, B-cell-depleted T cells, or PBMCs.

The J segment lost 0 bases and the V segment lost 5 bases, leaving 8 bases of the junction unmatched. The CDR3 contains 16 residues. Looked up from germline, CDR1 is LNHDA and CDR2 is SQIVND (reference sequence). This clone appeared a single time. As handled by the study authors: Amplified reference gene primers provided the basis for estimating nucleated cell counts. Clones were sequenced by immunoSEQ multiplex PCR, and TCRdb holds only the in-frame ones, with some missing. That table supplies the V and J calls and clone size; D and trimming were determined from the DNA. The repertoire consists of tens of thousands of clones, with around 89% occurring once and the leading ten covering about 5%.

The chain recombines TRBV19 with TRBJ2-3, with TRBD2 identical over 7 bases. This TCR derives from a woman older than 75 with active COVID-19. The specimen was peripheral blood. CDR3 DNA: TGTGCCAGTAGTGGAGCGGGGTATTCTAGCACAGATACGCAGTATTTT. Translating gives CASSGAGYSSTDTQYF.